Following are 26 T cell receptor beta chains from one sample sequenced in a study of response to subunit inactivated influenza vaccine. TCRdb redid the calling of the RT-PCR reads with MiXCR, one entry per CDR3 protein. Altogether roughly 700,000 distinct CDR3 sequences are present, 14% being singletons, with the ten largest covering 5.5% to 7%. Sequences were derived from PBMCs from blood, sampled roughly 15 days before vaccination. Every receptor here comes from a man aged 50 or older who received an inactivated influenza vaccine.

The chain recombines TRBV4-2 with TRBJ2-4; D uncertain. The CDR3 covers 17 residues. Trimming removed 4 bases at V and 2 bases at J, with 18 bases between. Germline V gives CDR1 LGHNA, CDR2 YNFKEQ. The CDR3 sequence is CASSRTAGGVSKNIQYF. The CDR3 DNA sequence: TGTGCCAGCAGCCGAACCGCAGGCGGAGTGTCCAAAAACATTCAGTACTTC.

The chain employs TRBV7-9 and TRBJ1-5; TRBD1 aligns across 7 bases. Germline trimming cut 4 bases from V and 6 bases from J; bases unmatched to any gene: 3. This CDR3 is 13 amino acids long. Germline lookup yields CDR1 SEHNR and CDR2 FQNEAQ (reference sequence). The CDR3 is CASSSGGIQPQHF. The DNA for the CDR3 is TGTGCCAGCAGCTCAGGGGGGATTCAGCCCCAGCATTTT. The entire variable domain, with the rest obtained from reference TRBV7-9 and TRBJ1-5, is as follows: DTGVSQNPRHKITKRGQNVTFRCDPISEHNRLYWYRQTLGQGPEFLTYFQNEAQLEKSRLLSDRFSAERPKGSFSTLEIQRTEQGDSAMYLCASSSGGIQPQHFGDGTRLSIL.

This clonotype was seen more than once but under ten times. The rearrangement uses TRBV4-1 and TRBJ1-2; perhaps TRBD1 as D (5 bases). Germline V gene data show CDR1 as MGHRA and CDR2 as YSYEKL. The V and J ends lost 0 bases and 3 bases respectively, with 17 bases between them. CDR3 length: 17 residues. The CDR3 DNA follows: TGCGCCAGCAGCCAAGATCCTGGAGGGGATGGATACTATGGCTACACCTTC. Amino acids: CASSQDPGGDGYYGYTF.

CDR3 sequence: CASSLALLTEYNEQFF. CDR3 sequence (DNA): TGTGCCAGCAGCTTAGCTTTGCTAACGGAATACAATGAGCAGTTCTTC. The chain uses TRBV7-2 and TRBJ2-1, with D hard to call. The CDR3 has 16 amino acids. The germline CDR1 and CDR2 sequences are SGHTA and FQGNSA. Trimming stripped 0 bases from V and 4 bases from J, with 13 bases between.

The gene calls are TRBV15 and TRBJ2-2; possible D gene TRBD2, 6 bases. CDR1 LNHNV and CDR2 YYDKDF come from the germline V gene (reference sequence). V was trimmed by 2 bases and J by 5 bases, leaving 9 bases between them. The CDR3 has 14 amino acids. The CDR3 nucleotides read TGTGCCACCAGCAGAAGGCGGGAAACCGGGGAGCTGTTTTTT. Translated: CATSRRRETGELFF. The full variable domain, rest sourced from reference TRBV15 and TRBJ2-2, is DAMVIQNPRYQVTQFGKPVTLSCSQTLNHNVMYWYQQKSSQAPKLLFHYYDKDFNNEADTPDNFQSRRPNTSFCFLDIRSPGLGDTAMYLCATSRRRETGELFFGEGSRLTVL.

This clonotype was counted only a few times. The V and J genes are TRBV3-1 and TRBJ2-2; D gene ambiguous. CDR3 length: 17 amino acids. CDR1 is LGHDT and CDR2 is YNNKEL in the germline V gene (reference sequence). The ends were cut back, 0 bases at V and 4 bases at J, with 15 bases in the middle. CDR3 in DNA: TGTGCCAGCAGCCAAGATCTGAGGCGGCTGGGCACCGGGGAGCTGTTTTTT. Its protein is CASSQDLRRLGTGELFF.

CDR3 sequence: CASRTRGLLNQPQHF. In DNA, the CDR3 is TGTGCCAGCAGAACACGGGGACTCCTAAATCAGCCCCAGCATTTT. This chain joins TRBV6-2 or TRBV6-3 and TRBJ1-5; D is perhaps TRBD1 (5 bases). There are 15 residues in the CDR3. V lost 6 bases and J lost 4, with 16 bases in between. Germline loops: CDR1 MNHEY, CDR2 SVGEGT.

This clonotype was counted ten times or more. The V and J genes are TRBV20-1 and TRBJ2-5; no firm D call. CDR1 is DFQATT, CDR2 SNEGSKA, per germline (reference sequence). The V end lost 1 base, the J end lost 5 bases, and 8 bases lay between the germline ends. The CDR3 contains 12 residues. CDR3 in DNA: TGCAGTGCTAGAGGACTGGGGGAGACCCAGTACTTC. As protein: CSARGLGETQYF.

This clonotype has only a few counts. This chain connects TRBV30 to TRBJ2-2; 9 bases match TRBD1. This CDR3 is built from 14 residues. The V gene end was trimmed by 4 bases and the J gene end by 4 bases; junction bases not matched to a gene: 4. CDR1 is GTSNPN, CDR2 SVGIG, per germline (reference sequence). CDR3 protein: CAWMWTGVTGELFF. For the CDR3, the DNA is TGTGCCTGGATGTGGACAGGGGTCACCGGGGAGCTGTTTTTT.

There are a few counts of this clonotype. The CDR3 nucleotides read TGTGCCAGCACCCTCGGCACTAGCACAGATACGCAGTATTTT. Protein product: CASTLGTSTDTQYF. The chain recombines TRBV6-1 with TRBJ2-3; no reliable D call. V lost 7 bases, J lost 0 bases, and 11 bases lay in between. CDR1 is MNHNS, CDR2 SASEGT, per germline. The CDR3 extends over 14 amino acids.

The chain's CDR3 is CASSLGGSPGNEQFF. CDR3 DNA sequence: TGTGCCAGCAGTTTAGGGGGGAGTCCCGGAAATGAGCAGTTCTTC. The chain couples TRBV12-3 or TRBV12-4 to TRBJ2-1; TRBD1 or TRBD2 may be the D gene (5 bases each). With 1 base removed from V and 7 bases from J, the gap between germline ends came to 14 bases. The CDR3 contains 15 residues.

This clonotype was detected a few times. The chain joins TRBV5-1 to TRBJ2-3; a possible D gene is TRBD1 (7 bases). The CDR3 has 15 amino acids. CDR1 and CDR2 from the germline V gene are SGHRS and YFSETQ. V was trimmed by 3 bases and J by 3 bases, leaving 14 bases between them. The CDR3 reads CASSSQGGWTDTQYF. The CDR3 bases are TGCGCCAGCAGCTCCCAGGGGGGTTGGACAGATACGCAGTATTTT.

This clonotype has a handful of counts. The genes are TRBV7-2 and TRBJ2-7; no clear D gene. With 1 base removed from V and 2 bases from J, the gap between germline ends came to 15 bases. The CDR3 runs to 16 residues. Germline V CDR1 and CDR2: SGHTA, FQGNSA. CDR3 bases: TGTGCCAGCAGCTTAGTAGTTCAGGCCGGTCCCTACGAGCAGTACTTC. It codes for CASSLVVQAGPYEQYF. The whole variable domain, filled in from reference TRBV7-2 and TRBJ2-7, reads GAGVSQSPSNKVTEKGKDVELRCDPISGHTALYWYRQSLGQGLEFLIYFQGNSAPDKSGLPSDRFSAERTGGSVSTLTIQRTQQEDSAVYLCASSLVVQAGPYEQYFGPGTRLTVT.

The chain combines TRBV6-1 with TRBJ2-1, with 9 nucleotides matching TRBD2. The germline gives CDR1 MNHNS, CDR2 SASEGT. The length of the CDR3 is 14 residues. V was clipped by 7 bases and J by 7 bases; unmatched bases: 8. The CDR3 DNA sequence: TGTGCCAGCAACCCAGCGGGAGGTCGAAATGAGCAGTTCTTC. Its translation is CASNPAGGRNEQFF.

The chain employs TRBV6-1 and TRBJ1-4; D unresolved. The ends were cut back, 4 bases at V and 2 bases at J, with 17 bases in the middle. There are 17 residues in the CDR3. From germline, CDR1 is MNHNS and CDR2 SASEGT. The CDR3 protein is CASSGDISGSTNEKLFF. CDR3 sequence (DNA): TGTGCCAGCAGTGGAGATATTAGTGGGTCGACTAATGAAAAACTGTTTTTT.

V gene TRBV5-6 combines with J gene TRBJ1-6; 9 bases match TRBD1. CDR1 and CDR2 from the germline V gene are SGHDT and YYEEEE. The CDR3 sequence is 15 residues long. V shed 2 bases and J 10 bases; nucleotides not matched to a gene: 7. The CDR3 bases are TGTGCCAGCAGCTTCTGGGACAGGGAACGATCACCCCTCCACTTT. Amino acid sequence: CASSFWDRERSPLHF.

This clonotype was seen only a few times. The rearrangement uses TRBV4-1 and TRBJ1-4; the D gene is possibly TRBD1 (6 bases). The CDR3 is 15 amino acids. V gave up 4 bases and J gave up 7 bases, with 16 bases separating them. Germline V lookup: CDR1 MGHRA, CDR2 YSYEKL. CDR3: CASSPDDRFGEKLFF. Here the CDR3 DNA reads TGCGCCAGCAGCCCGGATGACAGGTTTGGTGAAAAACTGTTTTTT.

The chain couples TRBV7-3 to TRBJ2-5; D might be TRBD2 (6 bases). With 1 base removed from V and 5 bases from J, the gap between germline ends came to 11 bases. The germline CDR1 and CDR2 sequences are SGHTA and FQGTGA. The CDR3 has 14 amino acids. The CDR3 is CASSLIGGTETQYF. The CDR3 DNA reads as TGTGCCAGCAGCTTAATTGGAGGGACGGAGACCCAGTACTTC.

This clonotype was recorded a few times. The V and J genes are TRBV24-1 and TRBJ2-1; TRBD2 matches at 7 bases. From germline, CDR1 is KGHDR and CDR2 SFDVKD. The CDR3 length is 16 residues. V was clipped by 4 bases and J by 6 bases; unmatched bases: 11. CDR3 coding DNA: TGTGCCACCAGTGACCCCCGGGACTACAAACGCAATGAGCAGTTCTTC. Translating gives CATSDPRDYKRNEQFF.

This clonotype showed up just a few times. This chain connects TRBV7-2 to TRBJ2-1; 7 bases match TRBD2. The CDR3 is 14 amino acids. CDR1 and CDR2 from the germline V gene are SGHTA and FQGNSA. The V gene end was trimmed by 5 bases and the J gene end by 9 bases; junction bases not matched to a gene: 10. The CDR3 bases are TGTGCCAGCAGCCCGGTCGGCGGGGAGGGTGAGCAGTTCTTC. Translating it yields CASSPVGGEGEQFF. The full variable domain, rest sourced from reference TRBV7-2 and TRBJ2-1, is GAGVSQSPSNKVTEKGKDVELRCDPISGHTALYWYRQSLGQGLEFLIYFQGNSAPDKSGLPSDRFSAERTGGSVSTLTIQRTQQEDSAVYLCASSPVGGEGEQFFGPGTRLTVL.

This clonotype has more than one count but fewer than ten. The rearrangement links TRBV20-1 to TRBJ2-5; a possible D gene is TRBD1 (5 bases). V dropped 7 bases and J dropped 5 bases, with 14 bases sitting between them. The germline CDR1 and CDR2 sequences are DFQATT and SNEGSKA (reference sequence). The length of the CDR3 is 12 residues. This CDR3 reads CSVTGTLETQYF. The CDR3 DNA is TGCAGTGTCACAGGTACCCTGGAGACCCAGTACTTC.

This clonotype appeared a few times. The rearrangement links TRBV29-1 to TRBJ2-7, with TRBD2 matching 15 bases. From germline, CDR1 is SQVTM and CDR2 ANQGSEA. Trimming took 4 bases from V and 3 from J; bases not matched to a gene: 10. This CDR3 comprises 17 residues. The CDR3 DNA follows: TGCAGCGTTGCGGGACTAGCGGGAGGCCAGGCTAACTACGAGCAGTACTTC. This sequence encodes CSVAGLAGGQANYEQYF.

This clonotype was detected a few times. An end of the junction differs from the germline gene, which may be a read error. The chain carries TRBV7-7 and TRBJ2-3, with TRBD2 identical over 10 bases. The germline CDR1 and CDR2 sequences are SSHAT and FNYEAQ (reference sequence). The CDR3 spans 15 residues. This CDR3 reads CASSPTAGGIRTQYF. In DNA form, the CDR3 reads TGTGCTAGCAGTCCGACAGCGGGGGGGATACGTACGCAGTATTTT.

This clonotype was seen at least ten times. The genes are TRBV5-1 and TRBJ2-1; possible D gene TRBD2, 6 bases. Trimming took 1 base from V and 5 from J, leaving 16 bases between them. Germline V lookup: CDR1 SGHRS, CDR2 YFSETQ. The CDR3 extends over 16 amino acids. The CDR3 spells CASSLLGEVADNEQFF. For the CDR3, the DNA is TGCGCCAGCAGCTTGTTGGGGGAGGTGGCTGACAATGAGCAGTTCTTC.

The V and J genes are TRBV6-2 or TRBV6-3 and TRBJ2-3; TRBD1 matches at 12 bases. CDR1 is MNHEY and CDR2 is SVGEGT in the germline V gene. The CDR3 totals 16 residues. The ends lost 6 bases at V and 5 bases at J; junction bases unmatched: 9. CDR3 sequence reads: CASSPQGQGAVDTQYF. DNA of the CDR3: TGTGCCAGCAGCCCTCAGGGACAGGGGGCGGTAGATACGCAGTATTTT.

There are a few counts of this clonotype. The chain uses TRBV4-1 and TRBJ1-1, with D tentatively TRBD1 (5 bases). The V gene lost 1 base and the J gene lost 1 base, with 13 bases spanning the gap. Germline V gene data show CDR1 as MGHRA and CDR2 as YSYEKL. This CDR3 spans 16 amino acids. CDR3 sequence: CASSQVSGQRNTEAFF. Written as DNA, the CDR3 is TGCGCCAGCAGCCAAGTTAGCGGACAAAGGAACACTGAAGCTTTCTTT.